The T cell receptor beta chain described here comes from a study of OX40 agonist ivuxolimab in advanced cancers. Background on the study: Prior therapy, whether anti-PD-1, anti-PD-L1 or anti-CTLA-4, was allowed, and less than 45% had some.

This clone was seen a handful of times. The antigen is unknown. Exclusion of a patient followed from autoimmune disease history or systemic immunosuppression. Generated by immunoSEQ multiplex PCR, the TCRdb table keeps only in-frame clones and is missing some. The sample consists of 60,000 to 70,000 clones, 80% to 90% of them appearing once. CDR3 size: 13 residues. Looked up from germline, CDR1 is SGHRS and CDR2 is YFSETQ. Trimming cost V 5 bases and J 4 bases, with 12 bases left between them. Points from the study as a whole: Relative to CD4+, CD8+ T cells held more expanded clones on average. Both blood CD4+ and CD8+ T cells showed clonal growth by week 6 at 0.1 to 3.0 mg/kg.

The sequence came from an adult with an advanced solid tumor such as melanoma, head and neck, liver or kidney cancer. This specimen was CD4+ or CD8+ T cells sorted from blood, taken in a trial of the OX40 agonist ivuxolimab. This chain uses TRBV5-1 with TRBJ1-1; D remains ambiguous. CDR3 loop: CASRGLGPTEAFF. The CDR3 coding sequence is TGCGCCAGCAGGGGCCTCGGGCCCACTGAAGCTTTCTTT.